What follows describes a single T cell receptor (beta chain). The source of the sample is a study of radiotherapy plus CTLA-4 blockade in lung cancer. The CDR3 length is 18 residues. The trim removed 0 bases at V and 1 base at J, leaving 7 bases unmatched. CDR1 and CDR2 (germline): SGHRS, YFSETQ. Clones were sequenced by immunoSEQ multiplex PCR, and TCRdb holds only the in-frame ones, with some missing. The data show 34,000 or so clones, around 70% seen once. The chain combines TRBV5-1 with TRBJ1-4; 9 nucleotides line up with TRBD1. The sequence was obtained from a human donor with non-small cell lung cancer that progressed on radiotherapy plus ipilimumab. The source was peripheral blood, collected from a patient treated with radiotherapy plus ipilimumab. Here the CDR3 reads CASSLGTGGDITNEKLFF. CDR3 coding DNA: TGCGCCAGCAGCTTGGGTACAGGGGGCGACATAACTAATGAAAAACTGTTTTTT.